The entry below gives a single TCR beta chain sequence along with its context. Its antigen remains unknown. The V end lost 4 bases, the J end lost 7 bases, and 14 bases lay between the germline ends. The CDR3 runs 14 residues. Germline V gene data show CDR1 as SGHTA and CDR2 as FQGTGA. Libraries were prepared by immunoSEQ multiplex PCR; TCRdb keeps only in-frame clonotypes and omits some of them. The profile shows under 20,000 clones, roughly 83% of them singletons. This entry comes from a study of T cell responses to AZD1222 COVID-19 vaccine. Whole-study findings and limits: Vaccine-associated CD4 TCRs spanned spike, dominant at 160-218 and 743-854.

Pooling covered second doses at about 4 or about 12 weeks. V usage is TRBV7-3 and J usage is TRBJ2-1; a weak D match, TRBD2 (5 bases). Sequencing used peripheral blood, obtained 28 days after the second AZD1222 dose. The sequence was obtained from an adult who received the AZD1222 COVID-19 vaccine. For the CDR3, the DNA is TGTGCCAGCAGCTCGGGCGGACTTGGGAATGAGCAGTTCTTC. Its translation: CASSSGGLGNEQFF.